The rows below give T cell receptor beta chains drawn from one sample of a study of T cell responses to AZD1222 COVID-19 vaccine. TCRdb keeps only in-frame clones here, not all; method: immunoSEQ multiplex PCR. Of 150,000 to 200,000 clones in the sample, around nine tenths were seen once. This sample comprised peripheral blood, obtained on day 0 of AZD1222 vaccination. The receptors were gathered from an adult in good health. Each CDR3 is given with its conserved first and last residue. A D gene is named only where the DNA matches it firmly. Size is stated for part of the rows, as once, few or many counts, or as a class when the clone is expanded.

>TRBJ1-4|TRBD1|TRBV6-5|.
CASSYSNSQGDEKLFF
TGTGCCAGCAGTTACTCGAATTCCCAGGGGGATGAAAAACTGTTTTTT
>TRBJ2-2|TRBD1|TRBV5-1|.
CASSPLRQGAHTGELFF
TGCGCCAGCAGCCCCCTCCGACAGGGCGCGCACACCGGGGAGCTGTTTTTT
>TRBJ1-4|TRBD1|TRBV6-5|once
CASKGQPTTNEKLFF
TGTGCCAGCAAGGGACAGCCCACAACTAATGAAAAACTGTTTTTT
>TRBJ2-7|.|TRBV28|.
CASSTGTGIYEQYF
TGTGCCAGCAGTACGGGAACAGGGATCTACGAGCAGTACTTC
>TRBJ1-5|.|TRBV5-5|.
CASSLEWGQPQHF
TGTGCCAGCAGCTTGGAGTGGGGTCAGCCCCAGCATTTT
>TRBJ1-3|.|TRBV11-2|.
CASSFGGNTIYF
TGTGCCAGCAGCTTTGGTGGAAACACCATATATTTT
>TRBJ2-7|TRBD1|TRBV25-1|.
CASNRQGRQQYF
TGTGCCAGCAACAGACAGGGTCGCCAGCAGTACTTC
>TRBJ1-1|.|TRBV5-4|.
CASSLRQAGSAFF
TGTGCCAGCAGCTTACGACAGGCCGGGTCGGCTTTCTTT
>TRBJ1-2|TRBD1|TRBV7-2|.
CASSLGTGGYGYTF
TGTGCCAGCAGCTTAGGGACAGGGGGGTATGGCTACACCTTC
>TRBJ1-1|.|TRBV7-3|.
CASSLGGPGVGEAFF
TGTGCCAGCAGCTTAGGTGGGCCAGGGGTCGGTGAAGCTTTCTTT
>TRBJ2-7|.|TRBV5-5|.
CASSTPGLLTHF
TGTGCCAGCAGCACACCGGGCCTGCTGACTCACTTC
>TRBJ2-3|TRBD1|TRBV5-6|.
CASSRDRGTDTQYF
TGTGCCAGCAGTCGGGACAGGGGCACAGATACGCAGTATTTT
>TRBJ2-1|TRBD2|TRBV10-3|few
CAISEAGAAYNEQFF
TGTGCCATCAGTGAAGCGGGAGCCGCCTACAATGAGCAGTTCTTC
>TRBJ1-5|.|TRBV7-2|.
CASSLAHQTGSNQPQHF
TGTGCCAGCAGCTTAGCGCATCAGACTGGAAGCAATCAGCCCCAGCATTTT
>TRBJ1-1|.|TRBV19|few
CASRSKQSNTEAFF
TGTGCCAGTAGGAGTAAGCAGAGTAACACTGAAGCTTTCTTT
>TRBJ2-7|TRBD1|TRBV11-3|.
CASSSGTGSDEQYF
TGTGCCAGCAGCTCAGGGACAGGGAGCGACGAGCAGTACTTC
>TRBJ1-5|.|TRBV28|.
CASSPPGALGQPQHF
TGTGCCAGCAGTCCGCCGGGGGCCCTCGGTCAGCCCCAGCATTTT
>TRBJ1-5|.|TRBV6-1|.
CASSETSLAQHF
TGTGCCAGCAGTGAGACCTCACTGGCCCAGCATTTT
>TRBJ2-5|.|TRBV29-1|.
CSVEPTGGIGQTQYF
TGCAGCGTTGAACCTACCGGGGGTATTGGGCAGACCCAGTACTTC
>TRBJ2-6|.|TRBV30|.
CAWRHSSGANVLTF
TGTGCCTGGAGGCATTCGTCTGGGGCCAACGTCCTGACTTTC
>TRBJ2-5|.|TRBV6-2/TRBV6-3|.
CASSSPGQGGTQYF
TGTGCCAGCAGTTCGCCCGGACAAGGCGGGACCCAGTACTTC
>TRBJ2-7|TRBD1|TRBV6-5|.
CASSYWQTGGYEQYF
TGTGCCAGCAGTTATTGGCAGACAGGGGGTTACGAGCAGTACTTC
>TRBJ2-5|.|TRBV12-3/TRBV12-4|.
CASSSRVRGTQYF
TGTGCCAGCAGTTCTCGCGTGCGGGGGACCCAGTACTTC
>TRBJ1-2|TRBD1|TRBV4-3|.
CASSQHIGTGGSNYGYTF
TGCGCCAGCAGCCAACACATCGGGACAGGGGGTAGTAACTATGGCTACACCTTC
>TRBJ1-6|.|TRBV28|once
CASSLTPPEYNSPLHF
TGTGCCAGCAGTTTGACCCCGCCGGAGTATAATTCACCCCTCCACTTT
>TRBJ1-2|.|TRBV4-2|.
CASSQPRGMVSYTF
TGTGCCAGCAGCCAGCCAAGAGGGATGGTAAGCTACACCTTC
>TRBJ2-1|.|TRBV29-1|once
CRAAENYNEQFF
TGCAGAGCGGCGGAGAACTACAATGAGCAGTTCTTC
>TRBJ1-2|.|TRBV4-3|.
CASSQDRAGYTF
TGCGCCAGCAGCCAAGACAGGGCTGGCTACACCTTC
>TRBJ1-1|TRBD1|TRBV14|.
CASSTGGVFKTEAFF
TGTGCCTCGTCGACAGGGGGCGTGTTCAAGACTGAAGCTTTCTTT
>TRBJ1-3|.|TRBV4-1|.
CASSQVLFSGNTIYF
TGCGCCAGCAGCCAAGTCCTTTTCTCTGGAAACACCATATATTTT
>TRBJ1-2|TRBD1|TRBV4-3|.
CASSPRDSYYGYTF
TGCGCCAGCAGCCCCCGGGACAGCTACTATGGCTACACCTTC
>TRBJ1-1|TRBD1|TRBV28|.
CASRPGQGRSEAFF
TGTGCCAGCAGACCGGGACAGGGAAGGTCTGAAGCTTTCTTT
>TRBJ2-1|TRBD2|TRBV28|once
CASSPLGRGVPNEQFF
TGTGCCAGCAGTCCCCTGGGTCGGGGGGTGCCCAATGAGCAGTTCTTC
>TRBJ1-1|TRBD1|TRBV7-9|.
CASSRPGQVNTEAFF
TGTGCCAGCAGTCGACCGGGACAGGTGAACACTGAAGCTTTCTTT
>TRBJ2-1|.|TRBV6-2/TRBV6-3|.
CASSYSGNEQFF
TGTGCCAGCAGTTACTCGGGCAATGAGCAGTTCTTC
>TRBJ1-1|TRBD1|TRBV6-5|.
CASSYPGGNTEAFF
TGTGCCAGCAGTTATCCAGGGGGGAACACTGAAGCTTTCTTT
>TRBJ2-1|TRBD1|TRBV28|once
CASSLLTGGSYNEQFF
TGTGCCAGCAGTTTATTGACAGGGGGATCCTACAATGAGCAGTTCTTC